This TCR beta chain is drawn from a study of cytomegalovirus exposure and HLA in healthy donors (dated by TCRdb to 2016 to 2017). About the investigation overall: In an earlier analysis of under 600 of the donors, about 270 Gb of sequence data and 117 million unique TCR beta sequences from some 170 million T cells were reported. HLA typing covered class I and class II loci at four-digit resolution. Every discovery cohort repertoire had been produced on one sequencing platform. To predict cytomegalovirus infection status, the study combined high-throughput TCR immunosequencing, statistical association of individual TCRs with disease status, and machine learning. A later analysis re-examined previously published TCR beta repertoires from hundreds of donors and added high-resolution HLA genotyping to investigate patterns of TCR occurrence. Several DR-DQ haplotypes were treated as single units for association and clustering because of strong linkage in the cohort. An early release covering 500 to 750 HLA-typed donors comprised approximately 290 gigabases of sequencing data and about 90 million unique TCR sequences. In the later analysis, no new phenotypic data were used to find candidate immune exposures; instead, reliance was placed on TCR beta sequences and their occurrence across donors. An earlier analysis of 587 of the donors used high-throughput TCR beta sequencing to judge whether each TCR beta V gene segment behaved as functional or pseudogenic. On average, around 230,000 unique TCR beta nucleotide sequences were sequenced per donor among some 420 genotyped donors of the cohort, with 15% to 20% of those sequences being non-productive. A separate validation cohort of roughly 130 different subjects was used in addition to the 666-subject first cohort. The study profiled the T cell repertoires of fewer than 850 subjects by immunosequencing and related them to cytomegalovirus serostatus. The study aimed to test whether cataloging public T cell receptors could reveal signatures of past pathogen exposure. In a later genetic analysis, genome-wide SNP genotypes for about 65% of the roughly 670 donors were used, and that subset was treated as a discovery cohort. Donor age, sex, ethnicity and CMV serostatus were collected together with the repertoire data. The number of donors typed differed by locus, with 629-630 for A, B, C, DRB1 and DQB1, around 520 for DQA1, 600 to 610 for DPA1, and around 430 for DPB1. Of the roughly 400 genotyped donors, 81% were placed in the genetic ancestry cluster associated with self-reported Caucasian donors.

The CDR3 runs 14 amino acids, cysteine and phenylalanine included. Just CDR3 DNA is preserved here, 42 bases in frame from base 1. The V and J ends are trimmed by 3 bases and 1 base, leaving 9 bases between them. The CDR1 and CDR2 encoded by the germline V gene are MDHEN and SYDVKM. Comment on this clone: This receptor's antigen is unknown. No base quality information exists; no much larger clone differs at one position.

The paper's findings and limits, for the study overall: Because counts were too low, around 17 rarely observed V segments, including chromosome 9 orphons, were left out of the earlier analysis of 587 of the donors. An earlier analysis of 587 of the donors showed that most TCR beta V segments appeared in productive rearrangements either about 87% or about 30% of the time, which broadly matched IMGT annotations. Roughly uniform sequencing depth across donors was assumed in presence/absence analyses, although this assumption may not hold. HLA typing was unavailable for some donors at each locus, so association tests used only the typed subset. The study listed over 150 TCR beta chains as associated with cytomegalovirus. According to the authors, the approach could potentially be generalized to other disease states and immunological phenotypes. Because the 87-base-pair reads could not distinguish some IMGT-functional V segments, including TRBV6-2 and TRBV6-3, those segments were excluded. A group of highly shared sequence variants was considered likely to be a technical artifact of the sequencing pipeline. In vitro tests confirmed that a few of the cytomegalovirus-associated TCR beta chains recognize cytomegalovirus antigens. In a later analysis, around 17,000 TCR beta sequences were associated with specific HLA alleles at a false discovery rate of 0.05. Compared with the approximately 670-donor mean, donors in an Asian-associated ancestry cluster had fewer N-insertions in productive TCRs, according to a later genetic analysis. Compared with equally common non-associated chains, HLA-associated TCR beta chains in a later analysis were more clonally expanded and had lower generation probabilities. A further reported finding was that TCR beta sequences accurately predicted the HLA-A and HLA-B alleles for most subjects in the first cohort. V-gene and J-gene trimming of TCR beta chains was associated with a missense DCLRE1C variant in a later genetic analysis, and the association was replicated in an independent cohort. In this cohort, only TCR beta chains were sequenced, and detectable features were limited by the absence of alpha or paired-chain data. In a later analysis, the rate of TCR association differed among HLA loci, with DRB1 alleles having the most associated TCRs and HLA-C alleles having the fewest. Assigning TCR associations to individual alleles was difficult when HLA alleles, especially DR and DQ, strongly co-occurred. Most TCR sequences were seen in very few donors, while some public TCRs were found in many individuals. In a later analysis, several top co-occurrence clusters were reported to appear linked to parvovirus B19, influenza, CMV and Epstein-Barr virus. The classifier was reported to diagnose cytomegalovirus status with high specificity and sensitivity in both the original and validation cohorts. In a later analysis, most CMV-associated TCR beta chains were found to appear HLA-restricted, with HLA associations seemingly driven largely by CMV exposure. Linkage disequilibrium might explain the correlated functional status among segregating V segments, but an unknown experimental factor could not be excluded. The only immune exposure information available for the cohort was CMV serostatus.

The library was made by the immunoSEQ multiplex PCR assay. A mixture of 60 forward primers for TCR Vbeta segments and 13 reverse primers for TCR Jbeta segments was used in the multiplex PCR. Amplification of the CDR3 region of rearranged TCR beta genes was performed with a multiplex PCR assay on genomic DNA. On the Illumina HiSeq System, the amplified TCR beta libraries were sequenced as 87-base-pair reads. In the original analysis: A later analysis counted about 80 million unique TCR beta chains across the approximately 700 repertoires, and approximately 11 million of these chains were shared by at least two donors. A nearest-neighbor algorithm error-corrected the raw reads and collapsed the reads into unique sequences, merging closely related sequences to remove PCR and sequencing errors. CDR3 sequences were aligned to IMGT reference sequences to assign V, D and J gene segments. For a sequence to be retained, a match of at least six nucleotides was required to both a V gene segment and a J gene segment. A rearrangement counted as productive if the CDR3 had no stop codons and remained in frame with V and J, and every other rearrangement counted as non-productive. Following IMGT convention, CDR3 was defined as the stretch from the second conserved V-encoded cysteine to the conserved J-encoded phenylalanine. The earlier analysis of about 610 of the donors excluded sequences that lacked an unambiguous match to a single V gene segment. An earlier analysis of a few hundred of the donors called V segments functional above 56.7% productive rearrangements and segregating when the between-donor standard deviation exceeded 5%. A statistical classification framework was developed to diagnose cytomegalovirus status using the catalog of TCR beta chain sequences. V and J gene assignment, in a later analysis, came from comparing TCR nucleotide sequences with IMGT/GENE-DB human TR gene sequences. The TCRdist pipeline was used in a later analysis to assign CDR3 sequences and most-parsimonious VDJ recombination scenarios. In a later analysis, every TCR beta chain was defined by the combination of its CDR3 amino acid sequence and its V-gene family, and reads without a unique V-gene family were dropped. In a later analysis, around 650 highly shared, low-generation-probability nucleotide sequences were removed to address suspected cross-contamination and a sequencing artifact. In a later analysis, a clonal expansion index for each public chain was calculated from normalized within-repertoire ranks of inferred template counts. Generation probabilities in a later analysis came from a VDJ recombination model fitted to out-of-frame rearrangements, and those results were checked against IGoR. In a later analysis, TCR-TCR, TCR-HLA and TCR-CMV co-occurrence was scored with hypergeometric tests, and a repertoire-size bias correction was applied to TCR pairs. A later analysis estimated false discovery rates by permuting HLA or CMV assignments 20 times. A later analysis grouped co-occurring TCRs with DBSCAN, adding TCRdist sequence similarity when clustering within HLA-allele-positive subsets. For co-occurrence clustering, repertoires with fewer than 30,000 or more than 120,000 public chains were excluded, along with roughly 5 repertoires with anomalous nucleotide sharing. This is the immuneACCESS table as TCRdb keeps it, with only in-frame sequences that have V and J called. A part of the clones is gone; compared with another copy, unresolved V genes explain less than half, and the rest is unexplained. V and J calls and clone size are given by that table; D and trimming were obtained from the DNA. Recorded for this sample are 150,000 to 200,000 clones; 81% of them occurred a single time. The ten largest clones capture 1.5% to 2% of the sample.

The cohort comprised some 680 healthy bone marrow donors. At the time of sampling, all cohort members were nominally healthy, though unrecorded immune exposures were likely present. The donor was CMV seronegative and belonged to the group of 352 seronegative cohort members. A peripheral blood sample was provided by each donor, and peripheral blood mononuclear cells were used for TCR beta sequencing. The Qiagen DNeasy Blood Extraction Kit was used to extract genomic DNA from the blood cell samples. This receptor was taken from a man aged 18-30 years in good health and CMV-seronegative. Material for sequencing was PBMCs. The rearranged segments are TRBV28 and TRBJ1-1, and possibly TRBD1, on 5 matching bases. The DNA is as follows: TGTGCCAGCAGTTTGGACGGGGGGAACACTGAAGCTTTCTTT. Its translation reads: CASSLDGGNTEAFF.